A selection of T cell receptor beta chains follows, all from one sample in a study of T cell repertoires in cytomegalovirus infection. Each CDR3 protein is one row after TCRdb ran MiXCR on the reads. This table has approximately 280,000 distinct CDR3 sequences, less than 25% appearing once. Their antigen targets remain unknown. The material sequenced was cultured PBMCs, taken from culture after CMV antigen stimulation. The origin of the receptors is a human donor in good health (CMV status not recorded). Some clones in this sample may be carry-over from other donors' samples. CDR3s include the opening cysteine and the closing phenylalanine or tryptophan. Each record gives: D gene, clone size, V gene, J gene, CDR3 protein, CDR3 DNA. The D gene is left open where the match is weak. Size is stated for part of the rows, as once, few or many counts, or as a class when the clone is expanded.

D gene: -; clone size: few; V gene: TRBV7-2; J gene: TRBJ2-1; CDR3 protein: CASSPTWRVVNNEQFF; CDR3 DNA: TGTGCCAGCAGCCCCACCTGGCGGGTGGTAAACAATGAGCAGTTCTTC
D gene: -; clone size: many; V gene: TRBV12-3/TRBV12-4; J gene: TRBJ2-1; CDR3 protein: CASTTEGNEQFF; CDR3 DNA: TGTGCCAGCACCACGGAGGGCAATGAGCAGTTCTTC
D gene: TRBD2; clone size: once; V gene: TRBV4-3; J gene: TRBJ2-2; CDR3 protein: CASSQEYASGRANTGELFF; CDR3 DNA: TGCGCCAGCAGCCAAGAATATGCTAGCGGGAGGGCGAACACCGGGGAGCTGTTTTTT
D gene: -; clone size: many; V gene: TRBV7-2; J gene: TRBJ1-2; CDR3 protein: CASSSSVLGGYTF; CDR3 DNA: TGTGCCAGCAGCTCTTCCGTGTTAGGTGGCTACACCTTC
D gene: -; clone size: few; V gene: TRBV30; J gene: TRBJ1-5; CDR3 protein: CAWSFGQGRDQPQHF; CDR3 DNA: TGTGCCTGGAGCTTCGGTCAGGGAAGGGATCAGCCCCAGCATTTT
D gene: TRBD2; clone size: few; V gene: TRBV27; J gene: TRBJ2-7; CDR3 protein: CASTLLAGGGEQYF; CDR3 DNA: TGTGCCAGCACCCTTCTGGCGGGAGGGGGCGAGCAGTACTTC
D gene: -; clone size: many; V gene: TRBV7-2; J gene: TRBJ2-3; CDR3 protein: CASSLAGAYVDTQYF; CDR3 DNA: TGTGCCAGCAGCTTAGCGGGAGCCTATGTAGATACGCAGTATTTT
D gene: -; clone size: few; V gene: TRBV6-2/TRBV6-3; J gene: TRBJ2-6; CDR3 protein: CASSYPSSARGISGANVLTF; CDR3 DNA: TGTGCCAGCAGTTACCCCAGTTCGGCCAGGGGTATCTCTGGGGCCAACGTCCTGACTTTC
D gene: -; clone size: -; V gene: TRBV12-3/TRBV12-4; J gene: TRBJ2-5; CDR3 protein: CASSLVTGPRQETQYF; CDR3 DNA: TGTGCCAGCAGTTTAGTAACAGGGCCTCGACAAGAGACCCAGTACTTC
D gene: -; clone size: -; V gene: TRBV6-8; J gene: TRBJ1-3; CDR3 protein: CASSYAQGGNTIYF; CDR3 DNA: TGTGCCAGCAGTTACGCGCAGGGGGGAAACACCATATATTTT
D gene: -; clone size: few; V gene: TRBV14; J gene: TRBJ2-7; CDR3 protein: CASSQGVGYYEQYF; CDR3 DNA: TGTGCCAGCAGCCAAGGCGTGGGGTACTACGAGCAGTACTTC
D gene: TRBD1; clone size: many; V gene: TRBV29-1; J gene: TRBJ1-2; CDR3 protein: CSVLTGEGGYTF; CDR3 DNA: TGCAGCGTCTTAACAGGGGAAGGTGGCTACACCTTC
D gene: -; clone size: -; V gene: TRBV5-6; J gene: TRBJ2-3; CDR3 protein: CASSLKGSTDTQYF; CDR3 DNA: TGTGCCAGCAGCTTGAAGGGCTCCACAGATACGCAGTATTTT
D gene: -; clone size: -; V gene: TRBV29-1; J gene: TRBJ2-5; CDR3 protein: CSVEEAGETQYF; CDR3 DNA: TGCAGCGTTGAGGAGGCTGGAGAGACCCAGTACTTC
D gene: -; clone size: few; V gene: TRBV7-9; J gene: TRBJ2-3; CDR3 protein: CASSWVTGSLGTDTQYF; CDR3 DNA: TGTGCCAGCAGCTGGGTGACAGGAAGCCTCGGAACAGATACGCAGTATTTT
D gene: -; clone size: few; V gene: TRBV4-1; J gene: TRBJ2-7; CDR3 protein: CASSQDRKQYF; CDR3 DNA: TGCGCCAGCAGCCAAGATCGCAAGCAGTACTTC
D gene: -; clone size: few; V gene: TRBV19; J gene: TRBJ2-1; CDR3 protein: CASSSPFYGSDEQFF; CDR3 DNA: TGTGCCAGTAGTTCCCCGTTTTACGGGAGCGATGAGCAGTTCTTC
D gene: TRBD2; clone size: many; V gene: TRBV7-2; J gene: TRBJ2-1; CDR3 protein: CASSQGLAGVGEQFF; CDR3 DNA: TGTGCCAGCAGCCAGGGACTAGCGGGAGTGGGGGAGCAGTTCTTC
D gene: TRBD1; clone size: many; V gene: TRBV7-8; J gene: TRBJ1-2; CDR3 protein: CASSTDRNYGYTF; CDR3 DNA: TGTGCCAGCAGCACGGACAGGAATTATGGCTACACCTTC
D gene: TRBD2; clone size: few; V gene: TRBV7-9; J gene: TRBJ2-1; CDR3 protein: CASSTTSGSNEQFF; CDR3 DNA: TGTGCCAGCAGCACAACTAGCGGGAGCAATGAGCAGTTCTTC
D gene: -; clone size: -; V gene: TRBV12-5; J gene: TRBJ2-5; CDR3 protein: CASGLIRAETQYF; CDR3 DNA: TGTGCTAGTGGTTTGATAAGGGCGGAGACCCAGTACTTC
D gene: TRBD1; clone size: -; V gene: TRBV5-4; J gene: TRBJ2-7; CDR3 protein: CASSFRGSEQYF; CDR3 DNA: TGTGCCAGCAGCTTCAGGGGGTCCGAGCAGTACTTC
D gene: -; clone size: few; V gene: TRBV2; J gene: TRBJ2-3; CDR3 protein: CASLSTDTQYF; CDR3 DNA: TGTGCCAGCCTTAGCACAGATACGCAGTATTTT
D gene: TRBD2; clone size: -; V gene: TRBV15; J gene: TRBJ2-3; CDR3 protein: CATSRDVSGRTDTQYF; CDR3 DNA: TGTGCCACCAGCAGAGACGTTAGCGGGAGAACAGATACGCAGTATTTT
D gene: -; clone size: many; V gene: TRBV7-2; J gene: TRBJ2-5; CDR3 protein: CASSPGTKETQYF; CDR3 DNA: TGTGCCAGCAGCCCCGGGACGAAAGAGACCCAGTACTTC
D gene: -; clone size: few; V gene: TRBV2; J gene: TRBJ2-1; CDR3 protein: CASSVSAVYNEQFF; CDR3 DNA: TGTGCCAGCAGTGTCTCGGCGGTCTACAATGAGCAGTTCTTC
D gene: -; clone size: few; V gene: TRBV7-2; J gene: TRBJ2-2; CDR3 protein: CASSFIPNTGELFF; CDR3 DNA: TGTGCCAGCAGCTTTATCCCGAACACCGGGGAGCTGTTTTTT
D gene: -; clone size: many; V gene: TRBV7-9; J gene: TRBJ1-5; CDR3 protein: CASSLAENSNQPQHF; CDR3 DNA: TGTGCCAGCAGCTTAGCGGAGAATAGCAATCAGCCCCAGCATTTT
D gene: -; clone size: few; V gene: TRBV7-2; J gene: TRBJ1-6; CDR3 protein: CASSEAFYNSPLHF; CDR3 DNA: TGTGCCAGCAGCGAGGCCTTCTATAATTCACCCCTCCACTTT